The 26 T cell receptor beta chains given below trace back to one sample, sequenced in a study of CD8+ T cells in alopecia areata. The authors extracted RNA and reverse transcribed it into cDNA as the sequencing template. Clones were sequenced by immunoSEQ multiplex PCR, and TCRdb holds only the in-frame ones, with some missing. This repertoire shows 180,000 or so clones, around 58% found once; its top ten account for 16%. Regarding treatment: oral pan-JAK inhibitor, 5-10 mg twice daily. The sequences come from CD4+ T cells sorted from blood, collected at approximately week 55, from a patient treated with tofacitinib. Every receptor here comes from a human donor with alopecia areata.

CDR3 DNA sequence: TGTGCCAGCAGTGAATACAGGGGCAACTATGGCTACACCTTC. Protein sequence: CASSEYRGNYGYTF. This sequence joins TRBV7-2 and TRBJ1-2; 7 nucleotides agree with TRBD1. The V and J ends lost 6 bases and 2 bases, in that order; junction bases with no gene match: 6. The CDR3 is 14 residues long. In germline, CDR1 is SGHTA, CDR2 FQGNSA.

The chain combines TRBV15 with TRBJ1-1; the D is unclear. This CDR3 is built from 17 residues. Trimming took 0 bases from V and 2 from J, leaving 16 bases between them. Germline-derived CDR1 and CDR2 are LNHNV and YYDKDF (reference sequence). The CDR3 region is CATSRDLWLTYNTEAFF. The CDR3 bases are TGTGCCACCAGCAGAGATCTATGGCTGACCTATAACACTGAAGCTTTCTTT.

Concerning this clone: The same CDR3 is also encoded by other DNA sequences in this sample. The CDR3 spells CASRGSMNTEAFF. The CDR3 nucleotides read TGCGCCAGCAGGGGGAGTATGAACACTGAAGCTTTCTTT. The chain is built from TRBV5-1 and TRBJ1-1; D ambiguous. This CDR3 comprises 13 residues. Germline V lookup: CDR1 SGHRS, CDR2 YFSETQ. Trimming removed 5 bases at V and 0 bases at J, with 8 bases between. Complete variable domain (other parts from reference TRBV5-1 and TRBJ1-1): KAGVTQTPRYLIKTRGQQVTLSCSPISGHRSVSWYQQTPGQGLQFLFEYFSETQRNKGNFPGRFSGRQFSNSRSEMNVSTLELGDSALYLCASRGSMNTEAFFGQGTRLTVV.

CDR3 sequence (DNA): TGTGCCAGCAGCCCTCCGTTGAGCCAGGCGCGGAATCAGCCCCAGCATTTT. Translation gives CASSPPLSQARNQPQHF. This chain links TRBV2 with TRBJ1-5; D is ambiguous. V gave up 6 bases and J gave up 4 bases, with 22 bases separating them. Germline values: CDR1 SNHLY, CDR2 FYNNEI. The CDR3 is 17 residues long.

The V gene is TRBV30, the J gene TRBJ2-1; TRBD2 matches at 13 bases. V was pared by 3 bases and J by 7 bases, with 6 bases of the junction left unmatched. The CDR3 totals 15 residues. Germline assignment: CDR1 GTSNPN and CDR2 SVGIG (reference sequence). CDR3 in DNA: TGTGCCTGGAGCCAACTAGCGGGGGGGCGGAATGAGCAGTTCTTC. Translation: CAWSQLAGGRNEQFF. Full variable domain (remainder filled in from reference TRBV30 and TRBJ2-1): SQTIHQWPATLVQPVGSPLSLECTVEGTSNPNLYWYRQAAGRGLQLLFYSVGIGQISSEVPQNLSASRPQDRQFILSSKKLLLSDSGFYLCAWSQLAGGRNEQFFGPGTRLTVL.

V is TRBV29-1 and J is TRBJ1-1, with D possibly being TRBD1 (6 bases). This CDR3 has 12 amino acids. The V gene lost 0 bases and the J gene lost 6 bases, with 8 bases spanning the gap. Germline assignment: CDR1 SQVTM and CDR2 ANQGSEA. CDR3: CSVEDTGSEAFF. CDR3 sequence (DNA): TGCAGCGTTGAAGACACAGGGTCTGAAGCTTTCTTT.

The V call is TRBV6-5, the J call TRBJ2-1; D may be TRBD1 (6 bases). Germline loops: CDR1 MNHEY, CDR2 SVGAGI. The CDR3 has 15 residues. V was trimmed by 2 bases and J by 8 bases, leaving 16 bases between them. CDR3 in amino acids: CASSYGQSWGDEQFF. The CDR3 DNA is TGTGCCAGCAGTTACGGACAGTCCTGGGGCGATGAGCAGTTCTTC.

The chain links TRBV28 to TRBJ2-5; 11 bases match TRBD2. V dropped 5 bases and J dropped 1; count of bases not matched to a gene: 0. The CDR3 contains 14 residues. The germline V gene has CDR1 MDHEN and CDR2 SYDVKM. The CDR3 loop is CASSLAGGQETQYF. CDR3 nucleotides: TGTGCCAGCAGTCTAGCGGGGGGCCAAGAGACCCAGTACTTC.

This chain connects TRBV19 to TRBJ1-2, with a tentative D call TRBD1 (5 bases). V was pared by 2 bases and J by 1 base, with 14 bases between. CDR1 is LNHDA and CDR2 is SQIVND in the germline V gene (reference sequence). This CDR3 contains 16 residues. CDR3 sequence: CASSIFWRQNNYGYTF. In nucleotides, the CDR3 is TGTGCCAGTAGTATATTTTGGCGACAGAATAACTATGGCTACACCTTC.

The chain joins TRBV9 to TRBJ1-2; D is perhaps TRBD1 (5 bases). The germline gives CDR1 SGDLS, CDR2 YYNGEE. The CDR3 spans 15 residues. Trimming cost V 2 bases and J 3 bases, with 14 bases left between them. CDR3 amino acids: CASSVGTQGDYGYTF. The CDR3 DNA reads as TGTGCCAGCAGCGTCGGGACTCAAGGGGACTATGGCTACACCTTC.

The chain combines TRBV4-2 with TRBJ1-2, with a tentative D call TRBD1 (6 bases). Germline CDR1 reads LGHNA; CDR2 reads YNFKEQ. The CDR3 spans 15 residues. V was pared by 3 bases and J by 4 bases, with 15 bases between. The CDR3 DNA sequence: TGTGCCAGCAGCCAGATAGGGGGGTCCTCCTATGGCTACACCTTC. As protein: CASSQIGGSSYGYTF.

This clone was counted only a few times. The rearrangement links TRBV7-9 to TRBJ1-2, with D maybe TRBD1 (5 bases). The CDR3 contains 14 residues. Trimming pared 3 bases from V and 6 bases from J, leaving 14 bases between. Looked up from germline, CDR1 is SEHNR and CDR2 is FQNEAQ (reference sequence). The DNA of the CDR3 is TGTGCCAGCAGCTTTAAAGGAGGGGAGAATGGCTACACCTTC. Protein product: CASSFKGGENGYTF.

The chain employs TRBV7-2 and TRBJ2-3; a possible D gene is TRBD2 (7 bases). The CDR3 is made up of 15 amino acids. V lost 0 bases and J lost 4, with 11 bases in between. Germline V gives CDR1 SGHTA, CDR2 FQGNSA. CDR3 amino acids: CASSLAGGPSDTQYF. The DNA for the CDR3 is TGTGCCAGCAGCTTAGCGGGGGGGCCCTCAGATACGCAGTATTTT.

The V call is TRBV6-5, the J call TRBJ2-7, with D hard to call. Trimming shortened V by 7 bases and J by 7 bases, and 11 bases separated the two germline ends. CDR1 MNHEY and CDR2 SVGAGI come from the germline V gene. This CDR3 contains 11 residues. CDR3 coding DNA: TGTGCCAGCACTATCTTCGGGGAGCAGTACTTC. Translation: CASTIFGEQYF.

This clone was seen only a few times. This sequence joins TRBV10-3 and TRBJ2-7; D is possibly TRBD1 (5 bases). V was cut by 8 bases and J by 7 bases, with 15 bases left in between. The CDR3 is 12 amino acids. Germline V gene sequence: CDR1 ENHRY, CDR2 SYGVKD. CDR3 bases: TGTGCCATCGGCACGGACACGTGGGAGCAGTACTTC. Translation gives CAIGTDTWEQYF.

This clone was picked up one time. The rearrangement uses TRBV11-2 and TRBJ2-3; D is perhaps TRBD2 (7 bases). Germline CDR1 SGHAT, CDR2 FQNNGV. Trimming shortened V by 3 bases and J by 3 bases, and 10 bases separated the two germline ends. The CDR3 length is 14 residues. For the CDR3, the DNA is TGTGCCAGCAGCTTGGGGGGGCATACAGATACGCAGTATTTT. It yields the protein CASSLGGHTDTQYF.

The chain recombines TRBV7-8 with TRBJ1-2; D perhaps matches TRBD1 (5 bases). Germline CDR1 reads SGHVS; CDR2 reads FQNEAQ. Trimming took off 5 bases at V and 3 bases at J, with 10 bases between the two ends. CDR3 length equals 13 residues. In DNA, the CDR3 is TGTGCCAGCAGCGCAGACAGAGACTATGGCTACACCTTC. The encoded protein is CASSADRDYGYTF. The whole variable domain, remainder taken from reference TRBV7-8 and TRBJ1-2, is GAGVSQSPRYKVAKRGQDVALRCDPISGHVSLFWYQQALGQGPEFLTYFQNEAQLDKSGLPSDRFFAERPEGSVSTLKIQRTQQEDSAVYLCASSADRDYGYTFGSGTRLTVV.

This chain joins TRBV14 and TRBJ1-5; 7 bases match TRBD1. The ends lost 6 bases at V and 7 bases at J; junction bases unmatched: 0. Germline CDR1 is SGHDN and CDR2 is FVKESK. The CDR3 runs to 11 residues. CDR3 amino acids: CASRTGQPQHF. The DNA for the CDR3 is TGTGCCAGCAGGACAGGGCAGCCCCAGCATTTT. Drawing the rest from reference TRBV14 and TRBJ1-5, the complete variable domain is EAGVTQFPSHSVIEKGQTVTLRCDPISGHDNLYWYRRVMGKEIKFLLHFVKESKQDESGMPNNRFLAERTGGTYSTLKVQPAELEDSGVYFCASRTGQPQHFGDGTRLSIL.

This clone occurred a few times. The chain has TRBV2 and TRBJ2-2; 7 bases agree with TRBD1. The CDR3 spans 14 residues. J was trimmed by 8 bases and V by 6 bases; bases with no gene match: 9. From germline, CDR1 is SNHLY and CDR2 FYNNEI. Here the CDR3 reads CASRNPDRVGELFF. CDR3 bases: TGTGCCAGCAGAAACCCTGACAGGGTGGGGGAGCTGTTTTTT.

This chain uses TRBV30 with TRBJ1-1; no firm D call. V was trimmed by 0 bases and J by 6 bases, leaving 17 bases between them. The CDR3 spans 15 residues. Germline lookup yields CDR1 GTSNPN and CDR2 SVGIG (reference sequence). CDR3 coding DNA: TGTGCCTGGAGTGTACAAACTCTGGTTTCCGCTGAAGCTTTCTTT. It encodes CAWSVQTLVSAEAFF. Based on the CDR3 plus reference TRBV30 and TRBJ1-1, the full variable domain is SQTIHQWPATLVQPVGSPLSLECTVEGTSNPNLYWYRQAAGRGLQLLFYSVGIGQISSEVPQNLSASRPQDRQFILSSKKLLLSDSGFYLCAWSVQTLVSAEAFFGQGTRLTVV.

The chain is built from TRBV6-1 and TRBJ2-3; D gene ambiguous. Germline CDR1 reads MNHNS; CDR2 reads SASEGT. The CDR3 is made up of 12 amino acids. V was trimmed by 6 bases and J by 2 bases, leaving 6 bases between them. CDR3 DNA sequence: TGTGCCAGCAGCCGTGACACAGATACGCAGTATTTT. Translation gives CASSRDTDTQYF.

Of note for this clone: Within the sample, other DNA sequences also encode this same CDR3. This chain uses TRBV5-1 with TRBJ1-5; D call uncertain. V lost 0 bases to trimming and J lost 7 bases, with 5 bases between them. This CDR3 has 12 residues. The germline V gene has CDR1 SGHRS and CDR2 YFSETQ. The CDR3 sequence: CASSLDGQPQHF. Here the CDR3 DNA reads TGCGCCAGCAGCTTGGACGGCCAGCCCCAGCATTTT.

The chain joins TRBV29-1 to TRBJ1-5; D uncertain. Trimming shortened V by 6 bases and J by 3 bases, and 12 bases separated the two germline ends. CDR1 is SQVTM, CDR2 ANQGSEA, per germline. The CDR3 contains 13 residues. CDR3 residues: CSVGGGNNQPQHF. CDR3 nucleotide sequence: TGCAGCGTGGGCGGCGGAAACAATCAGCCCCAGCATTTT. The entire variable domain, with the rest obtained from reference TRBV29-1 and TRBJ1-5, is as follows: SAVISQKPSRDICQRGTSLTIQCQVDSQVTMMFWYRQQPGQSLTLIATANQGSEATYESGFVIDKFPISRPNLTFSTLTVSNMSPEDSSIYLCSVGGGNNQPQHFGDGTRLSIL.

This chain connects TRBV2 to TRBJ1-5; 7 bases align to TRBD1. V shed 6 bases and J 2 bases; nucleotides not matched to a gene: 7. CDR1 is SNHLY and CDR2 is FYNNEI in the germline V gene. This CDR3 has 15 amino acids. CDR3 loop: CASSPLGTGNQPQHF. The CDR3 DNA reads TGTGCCAGCAGCCCACTCGGGACAGGCAATCAGCCCCAGCATTTT.

The CDR3 loop is CAWRTRASEAFF. CDR3 in DNA: TGTGCCTGGAGGACACGGGCGAGCGAAGCTTTCTTT. The rearrangement links TRBV30 to TRBJ1-1; D is undetermined. The germline V gene encodes CDR1 GTSNPN and CDR2 SVGIG (reference sequence). V was clipped by 3 bases and J by 8 bases, with 13 bases between them. The CDR3 consists of 12 residues.

The V call is TRBV29-1, the J call TRBJ1-1; D possibly corresponds to TRBD1 (6 bases). Germline CDR1 is SQVTM and CDR2 is ANQGSEA. The CDR3 has 14 amino acids. The ends were cut back, 3 bases at V and 3 bases at J, with 14 bases in the middle. CDR3 amino acids: CSVESRGMHTEAFF. The CDR3 DNA reads TGCAGCGTTGAGTCCAGGGGAATGCACACTGAAGCTTTCTTT.